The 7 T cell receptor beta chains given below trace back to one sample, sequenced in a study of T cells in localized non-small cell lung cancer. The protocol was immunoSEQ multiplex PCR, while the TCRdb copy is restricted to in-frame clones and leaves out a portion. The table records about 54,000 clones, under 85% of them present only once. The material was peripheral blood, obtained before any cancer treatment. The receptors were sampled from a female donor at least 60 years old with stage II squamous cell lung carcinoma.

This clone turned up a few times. The chain's CDR3 is CASRPSGESYGYTF. CDR3 DNA sequence: TGTGCCAGCAGGCCCAGCGGGGAGAGTTATGGCTACACCTTC. This chain uses TRBV6-5 with TRBJ1-2; D remains ambiguous. Between the trimmed V and J ends, which lost 6 bases and 5 bases, there was a span of 16 bases. This CDR3 region has 14 residues. Germline lookup yields CDR1 MNHEY and CDR2 SVGAGI.

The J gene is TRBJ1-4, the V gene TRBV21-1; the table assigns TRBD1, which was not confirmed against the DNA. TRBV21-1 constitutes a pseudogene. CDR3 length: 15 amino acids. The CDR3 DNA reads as TGTGCCAGCAGCAAAGAGGAGGGGGCGAATGAAAAACTGTTTTTT. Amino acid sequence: CASSKEEGANEKLFF.

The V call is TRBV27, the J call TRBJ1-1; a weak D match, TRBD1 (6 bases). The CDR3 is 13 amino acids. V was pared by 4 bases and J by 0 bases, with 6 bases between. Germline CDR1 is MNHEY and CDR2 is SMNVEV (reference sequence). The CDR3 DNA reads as TGTGCCAGCAGTTCAGGGGTGAACACTGAAGCTTTCTTT. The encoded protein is CASSSGVNTEAFF.

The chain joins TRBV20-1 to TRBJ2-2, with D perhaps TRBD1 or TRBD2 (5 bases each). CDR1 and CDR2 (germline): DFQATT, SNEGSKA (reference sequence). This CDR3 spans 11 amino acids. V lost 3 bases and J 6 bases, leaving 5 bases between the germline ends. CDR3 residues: CSARGAGELFF. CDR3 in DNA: TGCAGTGCTAGGGGGGCCGGGGAGCTGTTTTTT.

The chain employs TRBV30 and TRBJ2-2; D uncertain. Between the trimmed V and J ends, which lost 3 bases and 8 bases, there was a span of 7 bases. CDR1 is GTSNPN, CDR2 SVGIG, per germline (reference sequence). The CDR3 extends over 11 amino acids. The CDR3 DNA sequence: TGTGCCTGGAGCCCGACGGGGGAGCTGTTTTTT. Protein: CAWSPTGELFF.

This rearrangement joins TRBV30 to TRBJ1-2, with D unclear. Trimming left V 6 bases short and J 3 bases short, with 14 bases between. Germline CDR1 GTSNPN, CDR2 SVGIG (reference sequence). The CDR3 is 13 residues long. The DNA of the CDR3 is TGTGCCTGTTCTTCCGGCACCTACTATGGCTACACCTTC. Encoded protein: CACSSGTYYGYTF.

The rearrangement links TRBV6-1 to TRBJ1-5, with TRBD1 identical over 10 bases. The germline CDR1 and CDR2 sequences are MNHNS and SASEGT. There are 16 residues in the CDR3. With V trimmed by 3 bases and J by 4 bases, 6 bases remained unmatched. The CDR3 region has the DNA TGTGCCAGCAGTGATTTGGGACAGGGGTGGAATCAGCCCCAGCATTTT. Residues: CASSDLGQGWNQPQHF.